This T cell receptor (beta chain) was identified in a study of blood T cell repertoires in COVID-19. Overall study: Collection of acute and convalescent COVID-19 samples took place in the United States, Italy and Spain. Sources were T cells, B-cell-depleted T cells, or PBMCs; the material itself was cDNA or gDNA.

As processed by the authors: Estimation of nucleated cell counts was performed using reference gene primer amplification. Generated by immunoSEQ multiplex PCR, the TCRdb table keeps only in-frame clones and is missing some. V and J calls and clone size follow that table, whereas D and trimming were derived from the DNA. The sample has about 68,000 clones; around 85% are singletons. V was pared by 7 bases and J by 1 base, with 10 bases between. CDR1 and CDR2 from the germline V gene are LGHDT and YNNKEL (reference sequence). The CDR3 sequence is 13 residues long. The rearrangement joins TRBV3-1 (or the pseudogene TRBV3-2) to TRBJ1-1; a weak D match, TRBD1 (5 bases). This clonotype was sampled from a woman aged 55-70 years with acute or convalescent COVID-19. The sequenced sample was peripheral blood. The CDR3, as DNA: TGTGCCAGCATGGGAAGGGGGAACACTGAAGCTTTCTTT. This encodes CASMGRGNTEAFF.